This T cell receptor beta chain was obtained from a study of CD8 T cells in ankylosing spondylitis. Study observations and caveats: A motif of 7 to 9 highly homologous TCR beta variants was seen as apparently characteristic of ankylosing spondylitis blood.

Each CDR3 protein gets one entry after TCRdb re-called the 5' RACE reads with MiXCR. Of fewer than 550,000 distinct CDR3 sequences listed, under 5.5% are singletons. This clonotype was recorded many times. What it binds is unknown. The germline V and J ends were trimmed by 3 bases and 4 bases, with 10 bases remaining between them. The CDR3 totals 13 residues. The germline V gene has CDR1 SGHTA and CDR2 FQGNSA. The receptor was isolated from a male donor with ankylosing spondylitis. Sequenced material: blood, either unsorted or a sorted T cell fraction (not recorded which). J is TRBJ2-7 and V is TRBV7-2; D remains ambiguous. CDR3 bases: TGTGCCAGCAGCTTTGATCGCCTGTACGAGCAGTACTTC. Translated: CASSFDRLYEQYF.